The 25 T cell receptor beta chains listed next were all sequenced from one sample in a study of naive and memory T cell subsets. Four PCR rounds used nested alpha and beta constant region primers plus the SP2 primer. TCRdb ran MiXCR on the UMI-ligation and nested PCR reads and lists one entry per CDR3 protein. The sample lists roughly 13,000 distinct CDR3 sequences, under 6.5% occurring once. The treatment was: skin biopsy from PPD injection site in Mantoux-positive individual. TCR cDNA received a 3' ligated oligonucleotide that carried a UMI. The sample consisted of skin, taken from a tuberculin skin test site. These receptors were collected from an adult in good health.

With regard to this clonotype: This could be a read error, since a much larger clone is one nucleotide away. V and J are TRBV20-1 and TRBJ1-4, with TRBD1 identical over 9 bases. The CDR3 length is 15 residues. In germline, CDR1 is DFQATT, CDR2 SNEGSKA (reference sequence). V lost 4 bases and J lost 8; bases outside the gene matches: 11. CDR3 sequence reads: CSAIRTGGTGEKLFF. In DNA form, the CDR3 reads TGCAGTGCTATTAGAACAGGGGGCACGGGGGAAAAACTGTTTTTT.

The J gene is TRBJ2-3, the V gene TRBV5-1; D may match TRBD1 or TRBD2 (5 bases each). The CDR3 consists of 14 residues. Germline CDR1 is SGHRS and CDR2 is YFSETQ. With 1 base removed from V and 2 bases from J, the gap between germline ends came to 8 bases. The CDR3 region is CASSLQGDTDTQYF. The DNA of the CDR3 is TGCGCCAGCAGCTTGCAGGGAGACACAGATACGCAGTATTTT. Full variable domain (remainder filled in from reference TRBV5-1 and TRBJ2-3): KAGVTQTPRYLIKTRGQQVTLSCSPISGHRSVSWYQQTPGQGLQFLFEYFSETQRNKGNFPGRFSGRQFSNSRSEMNVSTLELGDSALYLCASSLQGDTDTQYFGPGTRLTVL.

The J gene is TRBJ1-2, the V gene TRBV5-4, with 7 positions matching TRBD1. The CDR3 totals 15 residues. Trimming removed 7 bases from V and 3 bases from J; junction bases left unmatched: 12. From germline, CDR1 is SGHNT and CDR2 YYREEE (reference sequence). CDR3 region: CASGAGGTGDYGYTF. The CDR3 bases are TGTGCCAGCGGCGCAGGGGGTACCGGGGACTATGGCTACACCTTC.

This clonotype was observed at least ten times. The V and J genes are TRBV20-1 and TRBJ1-1, with 8 bases aligning to TRBD1. The CDR3 totals 19 residues. J lost 2 bases, V lost 4 bases, and 21 bases had no gene match. CDR1 is DFQATT, CDR2 SNEGSKA, per germline (reference sequence). CDR3 sequence: CSATRWGHRGLFRNTEAFF. As DNA, the CDR3 is TGCAGTGCTACACGCTGGGGGCACAGGGGGTTATTTCGTAACACTGAAGCTTTCTTT.

This clonotype has ten or more counts. The chain couples TRBV7-2 to TRBJ1-4; D unclear. Germline CDR1 reads SGHTA; CDR2 reads FQGNSA. V was pared by 4 bases and J by 7 bases, with 10 bases between. The CDR3 sequence is 13 residues long. Written as DNA, the CDR3 is TGTGCCAGCAGCTACACCAAGGGTGAAAAACTGTTTTTT. This encodes CASSYTKGEKLFF.

At least ten counts were recorded for this clonotype. The chain combines TRBV5-6 with TRBJ2-6; maybe TRBD1 (6 bases). Trimming took 3 bases from V and 0 from J, leaving 10 bases between them. The CDR3 is 16 residues long. Germline CDR1 SGHDT, CDR2 YYEEEE. For the CDR3, the DNA is TGTGCCAGCAGCTGGGGGCGGCCCTCTGGGGCCAACGTCCTGACTTTC. This sequence encodes CASSWGRPSGANVLTF.

To note about this clonotype: A much larger clone is a single base away; this may be a read error. The V call is TRBV21-1, the J call TRBJ1-4. TRBV21-1 is reported as a pseudogene. The CDR3 is 17 residues long. CDR3 loop: CASSKAHPTDSNEKLFF. The CDR3 region has the DNA TGTGCCAGCAGCAAAGCTCACCCGACGGACTCTAATGAAAAACTGTTTTTT.

In the case of this clonotype: A read error is possible here, since a much larger clone lies one base away. The rearrangement links TRBV7-2 to TRBJ2-3; D not certain. The CDR3 loop spans 13 amino acids. Germline V gene data show CDR1 as SGHTA and CDR2 as FQGNSA. CDR3 nucleotides: TGTGCCAGCAGCCGCGAATCGTTAGATACGCATTATTTT. Encoded protein: CASSRESLDTHYF.

This clonotype is medium-sized in the sample. The rearrangement links TRBV7-8 to TRBJ2-3, with 10 nucleotides matching TRBD1. Germline V CDR1 and CDR2: SGHVS, FQNEAQ. The CDR3 is made up of 17 amino acids. The trim removed 4 bases at V and 2 bases at J, leaving 9 bases unmatched. DNA of the CDR3: TGTGCCAGCAGCTCTGTGTACGGGACAGGGGTCACAGATACGCAGTATTTT. Protein: CASSSVYGTGVTDTQYF.

By share, this clonotype ranks as medium-sized. The J gene is TRBJ2-3, the V gene TRBV20-1; D gene ambiguous. Trimming took 0 bases from V and 2 from J, leaving 9 bases between them. The length of the CDR3 is 14 residues. CDR1 is DFQATT, CDR2 SNEGSKA, per germline (reference sequence). CDR3 DNA sequence: TGCAGTGCTAGAGATAGTGCTTTCACAGATACGCAGTATTTT. Protein: CSARDSAFTDTQYF.

This clonotype was seen at least ten times. The chain combines TRBV3-1 with TRBJ2-7; D might be TRBD1 (6 bases). V was cut by 4 bases and J by 5 bases, with 15 bases left in between. The CDR3 runs 14 residues. Germline CDR1 reads LGHDT; CDR2 reads YNNKEL (reference sequence). The CDR3 coding sequence is TGTGCCAGCAGCCTATCGGTGGGGGCCCACGAGCAGTACTTC. It yields the protein CASSLSVGAHEQYF.

This clonotype occurred many times. The chain combines TRBV5-4 with TRBJ1-6; D remains unclear. V lost 0 bases and J lost 9, with 13 bases in between. Germline CDR1 and CDR2: SGHNT and YYREEE (reference sequence). The CDR3 contains 15 residues. CDR3 coding DNA: TGTGCCAGCAGCTTGGGCATAGGGTTCAGTTCACCCCTCCACTTT. This sequence encodes CASSLGIGFSSPLHF.

The table lists this clonotype with many counts. The chain uses TRBV7-9 and TRBJ1-1, with D tentatively TRBD1 (5 bases). Germline V gene lookup returns CDR1 SEHNR and CDR2 FQNEAQ (reference sequence). This CDR3 has 12 amino acids. V dropped 10 bases and J dropped 4 bases, with 13 bases sitting between them. CDR3 DNA: TGTGCCACTGGTTTAGGGGTCACTGAAGCTTTCTTT. Its protein is CATGLGVTEAFF. The full variable domain, in which reference TRBV7-9 and TRBJ1-1 provide the parts outside the CDR3, is DTGVSQNPRHKITKRGQNVTFRCDPISEHNRLYWYRQTLGQGPEFLTYFQNEAQLEKSRLLSDRFSAERPKGSFSTLEIQRTEQGDSAMYLCATGLGVTEAFFGQGTRLTVV.

This clonotype was seen repeatedly, ten times or more. This chain connects TRBV6-2 or TRBV6-3 to TRBJ2-5; D unclear. The CDR3 contains 15 residues. The V gene lost 6 bases and the J gene lost 0 bases, with 14 bases spanning the gap. From germline, CDR1 is MNHEY and CDR2 SVGEGT. CDR3 region: CASRRWRENQETQYF. CDR3 in DNA: TGTGCCAGCAGACGGTGGCGAGAAAACCAAGAGACCCAGTACTTC.

This clonotype was counted many times. The V call is TRBV12-3 or TRBV12-4, the J call TRBJ2-7; D is ambiguous. Deletions cut 4 bases from V and 5 bases from J, with 9 bases between. CDR3 length: 12 amino acids. The CDR3 reads CASSYYRDEQYF. The CDR3 nucleotides are TGTGCCAGCAGTTATTACCGGGACGAGCAGTACTTC.

The chain combines TRBV7-9 with TRBJ1-2, with 9 positions matching TRBD1. Germline V CDR1 and CDR2: SEHNR, FQNEAQ (reference sequence). The CDR3 has 16 residues. V shed 3 bases, J shed 6 bases, and the junction held 11 bases outside the gene matches. The CDR3 loop is CASSFTNQQGADGYTF. DNA of the CDR3: TGTGCCAGCAGCTTTACGAATCAACAGGGGGCGGATGGCTACACCTTC.

This clonotype appeared many times. The CDR3 nucleotides read TGTGCCAGCAGTAAGCCGGGGGTTGGCACTGAAGCTTTCTTT. Residues: CASSKPGVGTEAFF. The chain joins TRBV6-5 to TRBJ1-1, with D tentatively TRBD1 (5 bases). Germline values: CDR1 MNHEY, CDR2 SVGAGI. CDR3 length: 14 amino acids. Trimming removed 5 bases at V and 4 bases at J, with 14 bases between.

This clonotype qualifies as medium-sized. The chain couples TRBV2 to TRBJ2-1; D unclear. Germline CDR1 SNHLY, CDR2 FYNNEI. V shed 3 bases and J shed 2 bases, with 8 bases lying between them. There are 14 residues in the CDR3. The CDR3 here is CASSDPQPYNEQFF. CDR3 sequence (DNA): TGTGCCAGCAGTGACCCGCAACCCTACAATGAGCAGTTCTTC.

This clonotype was seen more than once but under ten times. The chain joins TRBV5-5 to TRBJ2-3; the D gene is possibly TRBD2 (5 bases). Germline CDR1 and CDR2: SGHKS and YYEKEE (reference sequence). The V and J ends lost 4 bases and 5 bases respectively, with 17 bases between them. The length of the CDR3 is 15 residues. CDR3 in amino acids: CASSPPLPGKDTQYF. In DNA, the CDR3 is TGTGCCAGCAGCCCCCCGCTCCCGGGGAAAGATACGCAGTATTTT.

This clonotype appeared many times. The chain has TRBV2 and TRBJ2-7, with 7 bases that match TRBD1. This CDR3 region has 13 residues. J lost 4 bases, V lost 8 bases, and 8 bases had no gene match. The germline V gene encodes CDR1 SNHLY and CDR2 FYNNEI. The CDR3 nucleotides are TGTGCCAGCGGGGGACAGCTCTCTTACGAGCAGTACTTC. It codes for CASGGQLSYEQYF.

In this sample, this clonotype turned up a few times. The V gene is TRBV27, the J gene TRBJ1-1; 10 nucleotides match TRBD1. Germline CDR1 reads MNHEY; CDR2 reads SMNVEV (reference sequence). The CDR3 covers 18 residues. With V trimmed by 1 base and J by 1 base, 9 bases remained unmatched. The CDR3 reads CASSLWGQGRNRNTEAFF. In DNA form, the CDR3 reads TGTGCCAGCAGTTTATGGGGACAGGGGCGAAACAGGAACACTGAAGCTTTCTTT.

This clonotype was detected ten times or more. The chain uses TRBV20-1 and TRBJ2-7, with D maybe TRBD1 (6 bases). There are 13 residues in the CDR3. Germline CDR1 DFQATT, CDR2 SNEGSKA (reference sequence). CDR3 nucleotide sequence: TGCAGCGAGATGGGGACAAATAACTACGAGCAGTACTTC. Its translation: CSEMGTNNYEQYF.

This clonotype was recorded many times. The rearrangement links TRBV9 to TRBJ1-2; unclear D gene. Germline CDR1 reads SGDLS; CDR2 reads YYNGEE. The ends were cut back, 4 bases at V and 6 bases at J, with 7 bases in the middle. This CDR3 spans 11 amino acids. The CDR3 region is CASSTEHGYTF. CDR3 coding DNA: TGTGCCAGCAGCACAGAGCATGGCTACACCTTC.

This clonotype occurred a few times. This chain connects TRBV12-3 or TRBV12-4 to TRBJ2-2, with D maybe TRBD1 (6 bases). The CDR3 has 15 residues. V was clipped by 3 bases and J by 6 bases, with 14 bases between them. CDR3 nucleotides: TGTGCCAGCAGTTTTTGGGGGCAGGGTGCCGGGGAGCTGTTTTTT. Amino acids: CASSFWGQGAGELFF.

The table lists this clonotype with many counts. V and J are TRBV24-1 and TRBJ2-3; D remains unclear. The V gene's germline CDR1 is KGHDR and CDR2 SFDVKD. This CDR3 has 16 amino acids. Trimming took off 4 bases at V and 1 base at J, with 14 bases between the two ends. In DNA form, the CDR3 reads TGTGCCACCAGTGAAGGGTCCTACGTAGGCACAGATACGCAGTATTTT. It specifies CATSEGSYVGTDTQYF.